This TCR beta chain was sequenced for a study of T-cell reconstitution after alpha-beta-depleted transplantation in children. V was trimmed by 6 bases and J by 1 base, leaving 15 bases between them. The CDR3 is 16 residues long. CDR1 is MNHEY and CDR2 is SMNVEV in the germline V gene (reference sequence). This clonotype was observed at least ten times. Unique molecular identifiers tagged the TCRbeta library. TCRdb called the PCR reads again in MiXCR, with one record for every CDR3 protein. There are about 230,000 distinct CDR3 sequences in the sample; about 11% occur only once, and around 3% lies in the top ten.

The clonotype comes from a human donor who donated a stem cell graft to a child with acute lymphoblastic leukemia. The V gene is TRBV27, the J gene TRBJ2-2; possibly TRBD1 for D (6 bases). Sequenced material: PBMCs from the stem cell graft donor, taken from the stem cell graft. CDR3 region: CASSPRGQVNTGELFF. The CDR3 bases are TGTGCCAGCAGCCCACGGGGACAAGTGAACACCGGGGAGCTGTTTTTT.